This T cell receptor (beta chain) was retrieved from a study of tissue T cells after allogeneic stem cell transplantation. Comments on this clone: The antigen remains undetermined. Genes here carry mouse names. The CDR3 end falls 1 residue outside the read, so it is completed with the germline J gene.

Assay: immunoSEQ multiplex PCR; the TCRdb copy retains only in-frame clones and omits some. The sample comprises approximately 17,000 clones, around 70% of which are singletons, and over 0.85% rests with the top ten. The CDR3 extends over 14 amino acids. Trimming took off 0 bases at V and 1 base at J, with 6 bases between the two ends. Looked up from germline, CDR1 is NSHNY and CDR2 is SYGAGN. Whole-study results and caveats: Within patients, tissue anatomy strongly shaped TCR repertoire composition. Tissue-detected TCR repertoire was only partly captured by blood and spleen T cells.

Sequenced material: spleen. The chain couples TRBV13-1 to TRBJ2-4; D is ambiguous. The sequence derives from a female BALB/c mouse in good health. This strain has MHC haplotype H2-d. Partial CDR3 DNA: TGTGCCAGCAGTGATGCACACGGTCAAAACACCTTGTAC. It encodes CASSDAHGQNTLY. The complete CDR3 reads CASSDAHGQNTLYF.